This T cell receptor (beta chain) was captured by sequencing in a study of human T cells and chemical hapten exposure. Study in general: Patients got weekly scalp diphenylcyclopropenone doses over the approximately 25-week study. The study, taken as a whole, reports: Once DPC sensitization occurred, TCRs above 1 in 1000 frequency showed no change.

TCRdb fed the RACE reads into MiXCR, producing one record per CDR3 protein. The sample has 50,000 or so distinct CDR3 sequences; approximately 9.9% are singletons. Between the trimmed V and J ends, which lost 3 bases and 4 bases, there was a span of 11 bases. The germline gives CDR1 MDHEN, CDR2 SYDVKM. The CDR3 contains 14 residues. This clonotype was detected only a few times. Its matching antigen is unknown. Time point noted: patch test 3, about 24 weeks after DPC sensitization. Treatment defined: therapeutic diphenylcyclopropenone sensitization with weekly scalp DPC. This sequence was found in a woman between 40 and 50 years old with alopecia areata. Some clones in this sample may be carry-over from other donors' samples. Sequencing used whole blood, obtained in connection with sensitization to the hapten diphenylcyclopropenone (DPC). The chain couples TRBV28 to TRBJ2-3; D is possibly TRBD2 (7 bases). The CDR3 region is CASSLRGGPDTQYF. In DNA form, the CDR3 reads TGTGCCAGCAGTTTGAGGGGGGGCCCAGATACGCAGTATTTT.